One T cell receptor beta chain is described in this entry. Treatment defined: preoperative locoregional IRX-2 cytokine immunotherapy. The data derive from a study of preoperative IRX-2 immunotherapy in early breast cancer. The germline V gene has CDR1 MNHGY and CDR2 SAAAGT. The CDR3 contains 13 residues. V dropped 11 bases and J dropped 7 bases, with 15 bases sitting between them. Measured with immunoSEQ multiplex PCR; TCRdb has only the in-frame clones, and not every one. Altogether 40,000 to 45,000 clones are present, approximately 75% being singletons, with the ten largest covering about 1%. The sequence was obtained from a human donor with breast cancer. The sample in question was tumor tissue, obtained after IRX-2 immunotherapy. The V call is TRBV6-8, the J call TRBJ1-6; no clear D gene. The CDR3 is CAASTGGNSPLHF. CDR3 nucleotide sequence: TGTGCCGCCTCGACGGGTGGGAATTCACCCCTCCACTTT.